These T cell receptor beta chains were read from a single sample in a study of early T cells in non-severe SARS-CoV-2 infection. TCRdb analysed the 5' RACE reads with MiXCR anew, one entry per CDR3 protein. This table has tens of thousands of distinct CDR3 sequences, about an eighth appearing once. Material: whole blood, obtained at baseline. These receptors were taken from an adult who was a healthcare worker with PCR-confirmed SARS-CoV-2 infection or an uninfected control (not recorded which). Both conserved end residues are part of each CDR3. A D gene is named only where the DNA matches it firmly. Size tells how often a clone was seen (once, few, many) or the class of an expanded clone, and some rows leave it out.

v_gene	d_gene	abundance	j_gene	CDR3aa	CDR3nt
TRBV11-2	-	few	TRBJ1-2	CASSLDLRDPYGYTF	TGTGCCAGCAGCTTAGATCTAAGGGACCCCTATGGCTACACCTTC
TRBV6-2/TRBV6-3	TRBD1	-	TRBJ1-2	CASSRSQTGGGYGYTF	TGTGCCAGCAGTCGAAGCCAGACAGGGGGCGGCTATGGCTACACCTTC
TRBV5-4	-	many	TRBJ1-1	CASSQLGVSGTEAFF	TGTGCCAGCAGCCAACTTGGGGTATCGGGCACTGAAGCTTTCTTT
TRBV27	TRBD1	many	TRBJ1-6	CASSRGHASPLHF	TGTGCCAGCAGCAGGGGGCACGCTTCACCCCTCCACTTT
TRBV19	TRBD1	many	TRBJ2-4	CASPRQGKAKNIQYF	TGTGCCAGCCCTCGACAGGGTAAAGCCAAAAACATTCAGTACTTC
TRBV27	TRBD1	-	TRBJ2-1	CASRPGQGVGNEQFF	TGTGCCAGCAGACCGGGACAGGGAGTAGGGAATGAGCAGTTCTTC
TRBV29-1	-	-	TRBJ2-2	CSVEVGPGYTGELFF	TGCAGCGTTGAAGTAGGCCCTGGGTACACCGGGGAGCTGTTTTTT
TRBV20-1	TRBD2	few	TRBJ2-3	CSARLAGTTDTQYF	TGCAGTGCTAGACTAGCGGGGACCACAGATACGCAGTATTTT
TRBV4-1	-	-	TRBJ2-2	CASSPPRAVTGELFF	TGCGCCAGCAGCCCGCCTAGGGCGGTCACCGGGGAGCTGTTTTTT
TRBV5-1	-	many	TRBJ2-5	CASSLIPGYETQYF	TGCGCCAGCAGCTTGATTCCCGGGTACGAGACCCAGTACTTC